This T cell receptor (beta chain) was observed in a study of blood T cells in healthy people across ages. Study conclusions and caveats: Naive CD4+ cells and diversity were both higher in long-lived donors than in aged donors.

A sample-barcoded 5' primer and a J-beta primer mix were used in a second PCR of about 7 to 12 cycles. Every molecule of cDNA carried a tag from a template-switch adaptor with 12 random nucleotides. One entry per CDR3 protein results from TCRdb running MiXCR on the 5' RACE reads. The sample holds around 1,100,000 distinct CDR3 sequences, around two fifths seen once. Isolation of PBMCs gave at least 6 million cells per sample. Samples each had at least 5.5 micrograms of total RNA extracted. Germline V gene lookup returns CDR1 SGDLS and CDR2 YYNGEE. Trimming cost V 4 bases and J 4 bases, with 22 bases left between them. This CDR3 has 17 residues. On this clonotype: Its target is unknown.

This sequence was found in a man younger than 30 in good health. Material for sequencing was blood. The V and J genes are TRBV9 and TRBJ2-3; D may match TRBD1 or TRBD2 (6 bases each). The CDR3 nucleotides read TGTGCCAGCAGCCCTCAGGAGGGGCAGGGGTTTCCAGATACGCAGTATTTT. This encodes CASSPQEGQGFPDTQYF.